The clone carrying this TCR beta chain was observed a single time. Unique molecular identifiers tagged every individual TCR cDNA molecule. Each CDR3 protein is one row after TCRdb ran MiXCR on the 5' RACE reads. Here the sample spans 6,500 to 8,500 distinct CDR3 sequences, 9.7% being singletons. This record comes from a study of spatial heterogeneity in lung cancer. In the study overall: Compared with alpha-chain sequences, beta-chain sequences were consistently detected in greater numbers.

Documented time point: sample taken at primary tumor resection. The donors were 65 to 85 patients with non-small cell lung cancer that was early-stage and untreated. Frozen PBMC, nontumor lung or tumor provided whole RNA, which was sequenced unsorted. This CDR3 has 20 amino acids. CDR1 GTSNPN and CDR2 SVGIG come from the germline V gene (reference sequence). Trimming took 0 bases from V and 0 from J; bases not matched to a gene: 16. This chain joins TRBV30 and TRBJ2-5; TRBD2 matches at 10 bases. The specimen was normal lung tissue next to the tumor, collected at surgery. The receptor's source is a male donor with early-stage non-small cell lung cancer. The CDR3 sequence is CAWSVIPFFTSGTYQETQYF. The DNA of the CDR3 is TGTGCCTGGAGTGTCATCCCCTTCTTCACTAGCGGGACGTACCAAGAGACCCAGTACTTC.